One sample yielded the 11 T cell receptor beta chains listed below, sequenced in a study of T-cell memory formation after mild COVID-19. A single record per CDR3 protein comes from TCRdb applying MiXCR to the 5' RACE reads. Of roughly 600,000 distinct CDR3 sequences in the sample, over 15% are singletons; the top ten hold around 12%. Sequenced material: PBMCs or a T cell subset sorted from them (not recorded which). All receptors derive from an adult woman who had mild COVID-19 (a few samples of this study predate the infection). Cell type and time point are not known.

This clonotype turned up a few times. The chain uses TRBV18 and TRBJ1-2; D may be TRBD1 (5 bases). The CDR3 spans 15 residues. Germline lookup yields CDR1 KGHSH and CDR2 LQKENI. Deletions cut 6 bases from V and 2 bases from J, with 16 bases between. Written as DNA, the CDR3 is TGTGCCAGCTCGCCGGGGCCGGCCGTCAACTATGGCTACACCTTC. Amino acids: CASSPGPAVNYGYTF.

This clonotype showed up just a few times. V is TRBV2 and J is TRBJ2-4; 8 bases fit TRBD2. The CDR3 contains 18 residues. Germline lookup yields CDR1 SNHLY and CDR2 FYNNEI. Trimming cost V 2 bases and J 2 bases; bases outside gene matches: 11. The CDR3 region is CASSENPPERGTKNIQYF. The CDR3 nucleotides read TGTGCCAGCAGTGAAAACCCCCCCGAGCGGGGGACCAAAAACATTCAGTACTTC.

This clonotype was seen more than once but under ten times. V gene TRBV3-1 combines with J gene TRBJ1-1; D is uncertain. This CDR3 has 12 amino acids. CDR1 and CDR2 (germline): LGHDT, YNNKEL (reference sequence). The V end was cut by 0 bases, the J end by 8 bases, with 7 bases between. CDR3 residues: CASSQDPSEAFF. The CDR3 nucleotides read TGTGCCAGCAGCCAAGATCCCAGCGAAGCTTTCTTT.

This clonotype was found a few times. The chain uses TRBV7-8 and TRBJ2-2; 7 nucleotides agree with TRBD1. There are 14 residues in the CDR3. The junction had 2 bases not matched to a gene; V was cut back by 6 bases and J by 1 base. Germline V gene data show CDR1 as SGHVS and CDR2 as FQNEAQ. The CDR3 bases are TGTGCCAGCAGTGGGACAGAGAACACCGGGGAGCTGTTTTTT. Translated, it gives CASSGTENTGELFF.

This clonotype was counted only a few times. This chain joins TRBV10-2 and TRBJ2-1, with 8 nucleotides matching TRBD1. The CDR3 contains 15 residues. In germline, CDR1 is WSHSY, CDR2 SAAADI. The V and J ends lost 3 bases and 6 bases, in that order; junction bases with no gene match: 7. CDR3: CASSEWGDRRNEQFF. The CDR3 DNA sequence: TGCGCCAGCAGTGAATGGGGGGACAGGCGCAATGAGCAGTTCTTC.

This clonotype has a handful of counts. The rearrangement links TRBV7-9 to TRBJ2-5; 12 nucleotides match TRBD2. This CDR3 is built from 16 residues. J was trimmed by 7 bases and V by 4 bases; bases with no gene match: 10. The germline CDR1 and CDR2 sequences are SEHNR and FQNEAQ (reference sequence). CDR3 sequence: CASSSTSGRSHRTQYF. CDR3 coding DNA: TGTGCCAGCAGCTCAACTAGCGGGAGGTCCCATCGGACCCAGTACTTC.

This clonotype was detected ten times or more. The V call is TRBV12-3 or TRBV12-4, the J call TRBJ2-7, with D perhaps matching TRBD1 (5 bases). This CDR3 is built from 13 residues. V shed 2 bases and J shed 2 bases, with 7 bases lying between them. The CDR3 loop is CASSLRQPYEQYF. DNA for the CDR3: TGTGCCAGCAGTTTAAGACAGCCCTACGAGCAGTACTTC.

This chain uses TRBV6-2 or TRBV6-3 with TRBJ2-5; 7 bases map to TRBD2. Germline loops: CDR1 MNHEY, CDR2 SVGEGT. The CDR3 is 15 amino acids. Germline trimming cut 6 bases from V and 2 bases from J; bases unmatched to any gene: 9. CDR3 region: CASREIWTRQETQYF. DNA of the CDR3: TGTGCCAGCAGAGAGATTTGGACTAGACAAGAGACCCAGTACTTC.

This clonotype was picked up a small number of times. This rearrangement joins TRBV30 to TRBJ2-3, with 10 positions matching TRBD2. CDR3 length equals 18 residues. Germline CDR1 GTSNPN, CDR2 SVGIG (reference sequence). With 0 bases clipped from V and 6 bases from J, the junction kept 15 bases outside the gene matches. CDR3 sequence reads: CAWSVSRTSGPRGDTQYF. The CDR3 DNA reads as TGTGCCTGGAGTGTTTCCCGGACTAGCGGCCCTAGAGGGGATACGCAGTATTTT.

This chain uses TRBV7-6 with TRBJ2-1; 8 nucleotides align to TRBD2. Germline V gene lookup returns CDR1 SGHVS and CDR2 FNYEAQ. The CDR3 has 18 residues. The V segment lost 1 base and the J segment 4 bases; nucleotides outside the gene matches: 12. This CDR3 is CASSLDSGMYLGYNEQFF. The DNA of the CDR3 is TGTGCCAGCAGCTTAGATAGCGGGATGTATTTGGGGTACAATGAGCAGTTCTTC.

This clonotype has a handful of counts. The V and J genes are TRBV3-1 and TRBJ1-1; 7 bases line up with TRBD1. CDR3 length: 18 residues. The ends lost 0 bases at V and 7 bases at J; junction bases unmatched: 17. Germline V gives CDR1 LGHDT, CDR2 YNNKEL (reference sequence). The DNA for the CDR3 is TGTGCCAGCAGCCAAGAGGGGGTGTTACAGGGGCTTAGGCTTGAAGCTTTCTTT. It translates to CASSQEGVLQGLRLEAFF.